This T cell receptor (beta chain) was sequenced in a study of blood T cell repertoires in COVID-19. Overall study context: The study drew acute and convalescent COVID-19 samples from the United States, Italy and Spain.

This clone has only one observation. Profiled with immunoSEQ multiplex PCR; TCRdb holds only in-frame clones, not every one. The sample includes around 110,000 clones, over 75% of them seen just once. The CDR3 totals 19 residues. V was clipped by 2 bases and J by 0 bases, with 20 bases between them. Germline-derived CDR1 and CDR2 are SGHVS and FNYEAQ. The sequenced sample was peripheral blood. The source is a human donor with active COVID-19. The donor label of this sample is uncertain. The J gene is TRBJ2-1, the V gene TRBV7-6; D is possibly TRBD2 (7 bases). The CDR3 nucleotides are TGTGCCAGCAGCTTACGGGAAATGGGGGGGCCGAGCTCCTACAATGAGCAGTTCTTC. Encoded protein: CASSLREMGGPSSYNEQFF.